This T cell receptor beta chain comes out of a study of post-analysis software for immune sequencing data. Study information: Relapsing-remitting, secondary progressive and progressive-relapsing multiple sclerosis courses were included. Findings and caveats of the study: The study found significantly lower normalized Chao1 diversity in multiple sclerosis patients than in controls.

Prepared TCR beta cDNA libraries contained unique molecular identifiers. TCRdb itself ran the PCR reads through MiXCR, one entry per CDR3 protein. This table has roughly 800,000 distinct CDR3 sequences, roughly 58% appearing once. Worth noting for this clonotype: What it binds is unknown.

Source material: blood. The receptor's source is a girl between 10 and 17 years old with multiple sclerosis.

CDR3 amino acids: CASSMQGANTGELFF. DNA of the CDR3: TGCGCCAGCTCGATGCAGGGCGCGAACACCGGGGAGCTGTTTTTT. J is TRBJ2-2 and V is TRBV5-1; TRBD1 is a possible D gene (5 bases). The CDR3 has 15 amino acids. Deletions cut 7 bases from V and 0 bases from J, with 13 bases between. From germline, CDR1 is SGHRS and CDR2 YFSETQ.